The entry below describes one TCR beta chain. Study processing details: Amplification of reference gene primers provided the estimated nucleated cell counts. TCRdb's table, derived via immunoSEQ multiplex PCR, lists solely in-frame clones and lacks some. The D gene and trimming were derived from the DNA, and the V and J assignments and clone size from that table. Of 200,000 to 300,000 clones listed, around nine tenths are singletons. The data were taken from a study of blood T cell repertoires in COVID-19. Study-level background: Some COVID-19 samples were acute and others convalescent; all came from the United States, Italy and Spain. From T cells, B-cell-depleted T cells, or PBMCs came the material, which was cDNA or gDNA.

The ends were cut back, 3 bases at V and 1 base at J, with 9 bases in the middle. The germline V gene has CDR1 LNHDA and CDR2 SQIVND (reference sequence). The CDR3 loop spans 14 amino acids. The source material was peripheral blood. The chain combines TRBV19 with TRBJ1-1, with D possibly TRBD1 on 6 matching bases. This receptor was obtained from a man under 40 with active or convalescent COVID-19. In nucleotides, the CDR3 is TGTGCCAGTAGTATTCACAGGGCGAACACTGAAGCTTTCTTT. Residues: CASSIHRANTEAFF.